This TCR beta chain was sequenced during a study of lymphopenia after photon versus proton radiotherapy. Findings and limits, study-wide: Under photons, naive T cells and diversity fell while effector/memory populations rose. Authors raise, but do not show, better survival with proton therapy. Post-nadir TCR diversity decline inversely tracked overall survival among those who died.

Comments on this clone: Its matching antigen is unknown.

Produced via immunoSEQ multiplex PCR; TCRdb's table is partial and in-frame only. The sample lists more than 15,000 clones, around 86% occurring once. The sequencing used peripheral blood, collected from a patient treated with proton-based radiotherapy. This clonotype was obtained from a man between 65 and 79 years old with pancreatic cancer.

The CDR3 DNA follows: TGTGCCAGCTTGGCAGGGGCAATAGATACGCAGTATTTT. It translates to CASLAGAIDTQYF. The chain employs TRBV2 and TRBJ2-3, with TRBD1 as a possible D gene (6 bases). CDR3 size: 13 residues. Trimming cost V 8 bases and J 5 bases, with 14 bases left between them. The germline CDR1 and CDR2 sequences are SNHLY and FYNNEI.